A single sample is the source of the 12 T cell receptor beta chains below, sequenced in a study of read filtering for tumor transcriptome and immune sequencing. Molecular barcoded adaptors covering alpha/delta and beta/gamma chains were used on 400 ng RNA. From the reads, TCRdb called clonotypes with MiXCR, one entry per CDR3 protein. The sample lists some 38,000 distinct CDR3 sequences; roughly an eighth were seen once. The sample comprised a population of CD138-negative cells sorted from bone marrow. All receptors come from a donor at least 40 years old with multiple myeloma.

This clonotype was detected ten times or more. The V call is TRBV5-1, the J call TRBJ2-1; the D call may be TRBD1 or TRBD2 (5 bases each). CDR3 length: 16 amino acids. CDR1 and CDR2 from the germline V gene are SGHRS and YFSETQ. Deletions cut 0 bases from V and 4 bases from J, with 14 bases between. CDR3 nucleotide sequence: TGCGCCAGCAGCTTGGCTGACTACAGGAAATACAATGAGCAGTTCTTC. Protein sequence: CASSLADYRKYNEQFF. Looking up the rest from reference TRBV5-1 and TRBJ2-1 gives the full variable domain: KAGVTQTPRYLIKTRGQQVTLSCSPISGHRSVSWYQQTPGQGLQFLFEYFSETQRNKGNFPGRFSGRQFSNSRSEMNVSTLELGDSALYLCASSLADYRKYNEQFFGPGTRLTVL.

The table lists this clonotype with many counts. This chain links TRBV7-3 with TRBJ2-3, with TRBD2 identical over 9 bases. Germline lookup yields CDR1 SGHTA and CDR2 FQGTGA. This CDR3 has 16 amino acids. The ends lost 5 bases at V and 4 bases at J; junction bases unmatched: 10. DNA of the CDR3: TGTGCCAGCAGCCCCGGCGGCGGGAGGGCCGCAGATACGCAGTATTTT. It codes for CASSPGGGRAADTQYF. The entire variable domain, with the rest obtained from reference TRBV7-3 and TRBJ2-3, is as follows: GAGVSQTPSNKVTEKGKYVELRCDPISGHTALYWYRQSLGQGPEFLIYFQGTGAADDSGLPNDRFFAVRPEGSVSTLKIQRTERGDSAVYLCASSPGGGRAADTQYFGPGTRLTVL.

This clonotype was seen many times. The genes are TRBV7-2 and TRBJ2-5; D ambiguous. V was cut by 1 base and J by 7 bases, with 10 bases left in between. The CDR3 is 13 amino acids. Germline V gene sequence: CDR1 SGHTA, CDR2 FQGNSA. The CDR3 sequence: CASSLDGSGTQYF. The CDR3 DNA reads as TGTGCCAGCAGCTTAGATGGGTCGGGGACCCAGTACTTC.

Notes on this clonotype: This CDR3 fails to terminate in the conserved phenylalanine or tryptophan, so it likely reflects a read error. No DNA is shown, since the ends of the CDR3 on it are uncertain; the CDR3 is the one TCRdb lists. The chain combines TRBV5-1 with TRBJ2-1; the table's TRBD2 call for D was not verified on the DNA. The CDR3 contains 15 residues when both ends are counted. Germline CDR1 reads SGHRS; CDR2 reads YFSETQ. The CDR3 spells CASSLALAGDYEQVC.

The rearrangement uses TRBV28 and TRBJ2-7; D unclear. CDR3 length: 15 amino acids. Germline assignment: CDR1 MDHEN and CDR2 SYDVKM. V was trimmed by 4 bases and J by 6 bases, leaving 19 bases between them. CDR3 in amino acids: CASSSPYRPLPEQYF. The DNA of the CDR3 is TGTGCCAGCAGTTCCCCGTACCGCCCCCTACCCGAGCAGTACTTC.

This clonotype was detected ten times or more. V is TRBV5-1 and J is TRBJ2-7; a possible D gene is TRBD2 (5 bases). The CDR3 runs to 16 residues. Per germline, CDR1 SGHRS and CDR2 YFSETQ. Trimming removed 0 bases from V and 3 bases from J, with 16 bases in between. CDR3 sequence reads: CASSLAISGLVYEQYF. For the CDR3, the DNA is TGCGCCAGCAGCTTGGCCATAAGCGGATTAGTCTACGAGCAGTACTTC.

This clonotype appeared many times. The chain carries TRBV6-5 and TRBJ2-2; the D is unclear. Germline CDR1 is MNHEY and CDR2 is SVGAGI. V was cut by 3 bases and J by 2 bases, with 4 bases left in between. This CDR3 comprises 13 residues. CDR3: CASSYSNTGELFF. The CDR3 DNA is TGTGCCAGCAGTTATAGCAACACCGGGGAGCTGTTTTTT.

This clonotype was found many times. V is TRBV29-1 and J is TRBJ1-5; possibly TRBD1 for D (6 bases). The germline CDR1 and CDR2 sequences are SQVTM and ANQGSEA. V dropped 5 bases and J dropped 3 bases, with 11 bases sitting between them. The CDR3 is made up of 13 amino acids. CDR3 residues: CSVRGAPNQPQHF. The CDR3 DNA follows: TGCAGCGTTCGGGGGGCACCCAATCAGCCCCAGCATTTT.

At least ten counts were recorded for this clonotype. The rearrangement links TRBV7-3 to TRBJ2-3; 13 bases agree with TRBD2. Germline CDR1 SGHTA, CDR2 FQGTGA. The CDR3 has 16 amino acids. The V and J ends lost 4 bases and 1 base, in that order; junction bases with no gene match: 2. In DNA, the CDR3 is TGTGCCAGCAGCTCTGGACTAGCGGGAGGCACAGATACGCAGTATTTT. It encodes CASSSGLAGGTDTQYF.

The chain is built from TRBV9 and TRBJ2-7; TRBD1 agrees at 7 bases. The CDR3 has 14 amino acids. Trimming at V came to 4 bases and at J to 3 bases, leaving 7 bases not matched to a gene. Germline CDR1 is SGDLS and CDR2 is YYNGEE. CDR3: CASSYRDSNYEQYF. In nucleotides, the CDR3 is TGTGCCAGCAGCTACCGGGACAGCAACTACGAGCAGTACTTC.

There are many counts of this clonotype. The CDR3 DNA is TGTGCCAGCACCGACCCGGGGCGATTAAATAGAAACACCATATATTTT. Encoded protein: CASTDPGRLNRNTIYF. This sequence joins TRBV6-6 and TRBJ1-3; tentatively, D is TRBD1 (5 bases). CDR3 length: 16 amino acids. Trimming removed 7 bases from V and 5 bases from J, with 21 bases in between. Germline CDR1 is MNHNY and CDR2 is SVGAGI (reference sequence).

A remark on this clonotype: A far larger clone is just one base off, so this is likely a read error. V and J are TRBV11-2 and TRBJ1-6, with D possibly matching TRBD1 (5 bases). The better agreement between TRBJ1-1 and the DNA end casts doubt on the J call. Germline CDR1 is SGHAT and CDR2 is FQNNGV. The CDR3 is made up of 16 amino acids. Written as DNA, the CDR3 is TGTGCCAGCAGCTTATATTCCGGGACCTGCGGGACTGAAGCTTTCTTT. It is translated as CASSLYSGTCGTEAFF.